One sample yielded the 22 T cell receptor beta chains listed below, sequenced in a study of beta chain features in type 1 diabetes listed by TCRdb under 2018. Beyond this particular receptor, the publication reports: In all four CD4+ subsets, TCRB CDR3 length was moderately but significantly shorter in type 1 diabetes patients.

Library prep was done by the immunoSEQ multiplex PCR assay. The High Capacity cDNA Reverse Transcription Kit was used to reverse transcribe all of the isolated RNA, meaning that expressed TCRB transcripts were what got sequenced. TCRdb provides this immuneACCESS table in a form limited to in-frame rearrangements. Some clones are lacking; in checked studies, under half of them reflect an unresolved V gene, and why the rest are absent is not known. This sample lists some 240,000 clones; 15% to 20% were detected once. About 0.085% of the sample is taken by the ten largest. These TCRs are of unknown antigen specificity. Material: naive CD4+ T cells from blood. The cell subset or site label here, explained by the study, means: true naive CD4+ T cells. The receptors come from a man in his thirties or forties with type 1 diabetes.

In its sample, this clone was seen a few times. The CDR3 protein is CSVADGSYEQYF. The DNA for the CDR3 is TGCAGCGTTGCGGACGGCTCCTACGAGCAGTACTTC. The V call is TRBV29-1, the J call TRBJ2-7; no definite D call. V shed 4 bases and J shed 0 bases, with 7 bases lying between them. Germline CDR1 SQVTM, CDR2 ANQGSEA. The CDR3 length is 12 residues.

The V gene is TRBV28, the J gene TRBJ1-2; tentative D call: TRBD1 (6 bases). Germline V gives CDR1 MDHEN, CDR2 SYDVKM. The CDR3 loop spans 14 amino acids. The V end lost 5 bases, the J end lost 5 bases, and 15 bases lay between the germline ends. The CDR3 bases are TGTGCCAGCAGTCCCAGGACAGCAACATATGGCTACACCTTC. Its protein is CASSPRTATYGYTF.

V and J are TRBV28 and TRBJ2-5, with D possibly matching TRBD1 (6 bases). The germline V gene encodes CDR1 MDHEN and CDR2 SYDVKM. Trimming removed 8 bases at V and 5 bases at J, with 12 bases between. The CDR3 contains 12 residues. CDR3 sequence reads: CASGGIRETQYF. CDR3 nucleotide sequence: TGTGCCAGCGGGGGCATTCGGGAGACCCAGTACTTC.

The V gene is TRBV29-1, the J gene TRBJ1-1; tentatively, D is TRBD1 (5 bases). Trimming took 7 bases from V and 0 from J, leaving 12 bases between them. Germline V lookup: CDR1 SQVTM, CDR2 ANQGSEA. This CDR3 contains 13 residues. CDR3 sequence reads: CSAPGPLNTEAFF. The CDR3, as DNA: TGCAGCGCCCCGGGACCCTTGAACACTGAAGCTTTCTTT.

The chain carries TRBV29-1 and TRBJ1-4; 11 positions match TRBD1. CDR1 is SQVTM, CDR2 ANQGSEA, per germline. Trimming cost V 4 bases and J 7 bases; bases outside gene matches: 5. The CDR3 has 14 residues. The CDR3, as DNA: TGCAGCGTTGCGATCGGGACAGGGGGTGAAAAACTGTTTTTT. Encoded protein: CSVAIGTGGEKLFF.

The V gene is TRBV7-9, the J gene TRBJ1-1; TRBD1 might be the D (6 bases). V was trimmed by 7 bases and J by 1 base, leaving 10 bases between them. The CDR3 sequence is 13 residues long. Germline-derived CDR1 and CDR2 are SEHNR and FQNEAQ (reference sequence). CDR3 coding DNA: TGTGCCAGCATCTCCAGGGGGAACACTGAAGCTTTCTTT. Translated, it gives CASISRGNTEAFF.

The V and J genes are TRBV7-2 and TRBJ1-1; D may be TRBD1 (6 bases). V lost 5 bases to trimming and J lost 7 bases, with 14 bases between them. This CDR3 has 13 residues. CDR1 is SGHTA and CDR2 is FQGNSA in the germline V gene. The CDR3, as DNA: TGTGCCAGCAGCCCAATCGCGGACAGTGAAGCTTTCTTT. Its protein product is CASSPIADSEAFF. The full variable domain, with the rest looked up from reference TRBV7-2 and TRBJ1-1, is GAGVSQSPSNKVTEKGKDVELRCDPISGHTALYWYRQSLGQGLEFLIYFQGNSAPDKSGLPSDRFSAERTGGSVSTLTIQRTQQEDSAVYLCASSPIADSEAFFGQGTRLTVV.

In this sample, this clone turned up a few times. The chain uses TRBV30 and TRBJ1-2, with D maybe TRBD1 (5 bases). CDR1 and CDR2 from the germline V gene are GTSNPN and SVGIG (reference sequence). The CDR3 sequence is 12 residues long. Trimming took off 7 bases at V and 2 bases at J, with 11 bases between the two ends. The CDR3 sequence: CAFGDGNYGYTF. The CDR3, as DNA: TGTGCCTTTGGGGACGGAAACTATGGCTACACCTTC. Complete variable domain (other parts from reference TRBV30 and TRBJ1-2): SQTIHQWPATLVQPVGSPLSLECTVEGTSNPNLYWYRQAAGRGLQLLFYSVGIGQISSEVPQNLSASRPQDRQFILSSKKLLLSDSGFYLCAFGDGNYGYTFGSGTRLTVV.

The V gene is TRBV29-1, the J gene TRBJ2-5; unclear D gene. The ends were cut back, 2 bases at V and 1 base at J, with 8 bases in the middle. The germline V gene has CDR1 SQVTM and CDR2 ANQGSEA. The CDR3 runs 13 residues. The CDR3 DNA reads as TGCAGCGTTGAAAGACAATTCCAAGAGACCCAGTACTTC. Translated: CSVERQFQETQYF. The variable domain in full, completed from reference TRBV29-1 and TRBJ2-5, reads SAVISQKPSRDICQRGTSLTIQCQVDSQVTMMFWYRQQPGQSLTLIATANQGSEATYESGFVIDKFPISRPNLTFSTLTVSNMSPEDSSIYLCSVERQFQETQYFGPGTRLLVL.

This clone appeared a few times. This sequence joins TRBV7-2 and TRBJ1-5; D not resolved. Germline CDR1 is SGHTA and CDR2 is FQGNSA. This CDR3 comprises 14 residues. V lost 8 bases and J lost 6, with 17 bases in between. The CDR3 bases are TGTGCCAGCGCCCAGGATTTGTACGTTCAGCCCCAGCATTTT. Its translation: CASAQDLYVQPQHF.

The chain is built from TRBV19 and TRBJ2-1; 11 bases match TRBD2. Trimming took 3 bases from V and 10 from J; bases not matched to a gene: 8. CDR3 size: 15 residues. Germline CDR1 LNHDA, CDR2 SQIVND (reference sequence). CDR3 DNA sequence: TGTGCCAGTAGTATTGGGCTAGCGGGAGGAAGAGAGCAGTTCTTC. It encodes CASSIGLAGGREQFF.

This chain uses TRBV5-1 with TRBJ2-7, with D tentatively TRBD1 (5 bases). Germline lookup yields CDR1 SGHRS and CDR2 YFSETQ. The length of the CDR3 is 15 residues. Trimming stripped 0 bases from V and 3 bases from J, with 13 bases between. CDR3 bases: TGCGCCAGCAGCTTGGATGCAGGGCCCTTCTACGAGCAGTACTTC. Amino acids: CASSLDAGPFYEQYF.

This sequence joins TRBV30 and TRBJ2-7; weak D call: TRBD2 (6 bases). The CDR3 runs 16 residues. Germline V gene sequence: CDR1 GTSNPN, CDR2 SVGIG (reference sequence). Between the trimmed V and J ends, which lost 2 bases and 4 bases, there was a span of 21 bases. The CDR3 region has the DNA TGTGCCTGGAGTCTAGGAGGGACTGCCCTTAGGTACGAGCAGTACTTC. This codes for CAWSLGGTALRYEQYF.

This clone turned up a few times. The chain recombines TRBV18 with TRBJ2-7; TRBD1 agrees at 8 bases. Germline V gene lookup returns CDR1 KGHSH and CDR2 LQKENI. The CDR3 has 15 amino acids. With 4 bases clipped from V and 3 bases from J, the junction kept 8 bases outside the gene matches. The CDR3 reads CASSQWTGRDYEQYF. The CDR3, as DNA: TGTGCCAGCTCACAATGGACAGGGAGAGACTACGAGCAGTACTTC. Using reference TRBV18 and TRBJ2-7 for the parts outside the CDR3, the full variable domain is NAGVMQNPRHLVRRRGQEARLRCSPMKGHSHVYWYRQLPEEGLKFMVYLQKENIIDESGMPKERFSAEFPKEGPSILRIQQVVRGDSAAYFCASSQWTGRDYEQYFGPGTRLTVT.

This clone was picked up one time. The chain combines TRBV30 with TRBJ2-1, with unresolved D. Germline lookup yields CDR1 GTSNPN and CDR2 SVGIG (reference sequence). The V end was cut by 3 bases, the J end by 4 bases, with 13 bases between. This CDR3 is 14 amino acids long. This CDR3 is CAWRLDGPYNEQFF. The CDR3 DNA follows: TGTGCCTGGAGGCTTGACGGGCCTTACAATGAGCAGTTCTTC.

A few counts support this clone. DNA of the CDR3: TGCGCCAGCAGCCCCCTCACTAACACCGGGGAGCTGTTTTTT. Encoded protein: CASSPLTNTGELFF. This chain joins TRBV5-1 and TRBJ2-2; D uncertain. Per the germline V gene, CDR1 is SGHRS and CDR2 is YFSETQ. Trimming removed 4 bases at V and 2 bases at J, with 9 bases between. The CDR3 extends over 14 amino acids.

The chain links TRBV29-1 to TRBJ1-1; D gene ambiguous. The CDR3 is 13 amino acids. CDR1 and CDR2 (germline): SQVTM, ANQGSEA. V was trimmed by 7 bases and J by 3 bases, leaving 15 bases between them. CDR3 sequence: CSAEGRAHTEAFF. The DNA for the CDR3 is TGCAGCGCCGAAGGGAGGGCGCACACTGAAGCTTTCTTT. Supplemented by reference TRBV29-1 and TRBJ1-1, the full variable domain reads SAVISQKPSRDICQRGTSLTIQCQVDSQVTMMFWYRQQPGQSLTLIATANQGSEATYESGFVIDKFPISRPNLTFSTLTVSNMSPEDSSIYLCSAEGRAHTEAFFGQGTRLTVV.

In this sample, this clone turned up a few times. The chain employs TRBV14 and TRBJ2-7; 7 nucleotides match TRBD2. Trimming took 2 bases from V and 0 from J; bases not matched to a gene: 4. Germline V lookup: CDR1 SGHDN, CDR2 FVKESK. The CDR3 is 15 residues long. The CDR3 loop is CASSQSSGASYEQYF. The CDR3 nucleotides are TGTGCCAGCAGCCAAAGCAGCGGGGCCTCCTACGAGCAGTACTTC.

The chain has TRBV28 and TRBJ1-4, with 8 bases identical to TRBD1. The junction had 6 bases not matched to a gene; V was cut back by 7 bases and J by 8 bases. This CDR3 is 13 amino acids long. CDR1 is MDHEN and CDR2 is SYDVKM in the germline V gene. The CDR3 region has the DNA TGTGCCAGCACACGACAGGGGCGCGAAAAACTGTTTTTT. This gives the protein CASTRQGREKLFF. Supplemented by reference TRBV28 and TRBJ1-4, the full variable domain reads DVKVTQSSRYLVKRTGEKVFLECVQDMDHENMFWYRQDPGLGLRLIYFSYDVKMKEKGDIPEGYSVSREKKERFSLILESASTNQTSMYLCASTRQGREKLFFGSGTQLSVL.

The rearrangement uses TRBV25-1 and TRBJ1-4, with D unresolved. The germline V and J ends were trimmed by 4 bases and 8 bases, with 14 bases remaining between them. There are 14 residues in the CDR3. Germline V lookup: CDR1 MGHDK, CDR2 SYGVNS. CDR3 protein: CASSGVNKQEKLFF. The CDR3 region has the DNA TGTGCCAGCAGTGGAGTAAACAAACAGGAAAAACTGTTTTTT.

The chain has TRBV30 and TRBJ2-7, with 12 bases matching TRBD1. The germline V gene has CDR1 GTSNPN and CDR2 SVGIG (reference sequence). J gave up 0 bases and V 2 bases, and 11 bases lay outside the gene matches. CDR3 length equals 18 residues. The CDR3 region is CAWSRPGQGADYSYEQYF. CDR3 nucleotides: TGTGCCTGGAGTCGACCGGGACAGGGGGCTGATTACTCCTACGAGCAGTACTTC. The variable domain in full, with the rest retrieved from reference TRBV30 and TRBJ2-7, is SQTIHQWPATLVQPVGSPLSLECTVEGTSNPNLYWYRQAAGRGLQLLFYSVGIGQISSEVPQNLSASRPQDRQFILSSKKLLLSDSGFYLCAWSRPGQGADYSYEQYFGPGTRLTVT.

The gene calls are TRBV29-1 and TRBJ2-7; D is undetermined. Trimming took off 4 bases at V and 3 bases at J, with 13 bases between the two ends. The CDR3 spans 13 residues. Germline CDR1 and CDR2: SQVTM and ANQGSEA. Written as DNA, the CDR3 is TGCAGCGTTGTCGCAAGGGTGAGCTACGAGCAGTACTTC. Protein product: CSVVARVSYEQYF.